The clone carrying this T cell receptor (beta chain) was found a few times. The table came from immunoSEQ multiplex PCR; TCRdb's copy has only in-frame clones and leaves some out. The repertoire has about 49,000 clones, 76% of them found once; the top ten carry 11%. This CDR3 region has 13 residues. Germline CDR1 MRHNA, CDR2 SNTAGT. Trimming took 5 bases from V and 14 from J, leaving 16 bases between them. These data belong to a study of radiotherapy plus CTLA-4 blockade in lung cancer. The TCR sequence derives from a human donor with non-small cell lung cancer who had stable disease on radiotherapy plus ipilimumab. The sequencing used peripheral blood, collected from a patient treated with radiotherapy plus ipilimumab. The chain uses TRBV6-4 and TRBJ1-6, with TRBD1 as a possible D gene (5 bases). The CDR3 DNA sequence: TGTGCCAGCAGTTCTCCCGGGGGATTCACCCTCCACTTT. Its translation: CASSSPGGFTLHF.